The 15 T cell receptor beta chains in this list originate from one sample, sequenced in a study of cytomegalovirus exposure and HLA in healthy donors. PCR was performed using 60 Vbeta and 13 Jbeta primers. Sequencing used immunoSEQ multiplex PCR; TCRdb keeps in-frame clones, though not all of them. The table records fewer than 250,000 clones, over 70% of them present only once. Sequencing used PBMCs. All receptors come from a woman aged 18 to 35 in good health and CMV-seronegative.

This chain joins TRBV5-6 and TRBJ2-7; 7 bases agree with TRBD1. The CDR3 length is 15 residues. J was trimmed by 3 bases and V by 4 bases; bases with no gene match: 10. Germline CDR1 reads SGHDT; CDR2 reads YYEEEE. The CDR3 sequence is CASSTGTATLYEQYF. In DNA form, the CDR3 reads TGTGCCAGCAGCACCGGGACAGCTACCCTCTACGAGCAGTACTTC.

The chain employs TRBV2 and TRBJ2-7, with D maybe TRBD2 (6 bases). Germline assignment: CDR1 SNHLY and CDR2 FYNNEI. The CDR3 covers 12 residues. V was pared by 7 bases and J by 1 base, with 8 bases between. The CDR3 spells CASTGESYEQYF. CDR3 nucleotide sequence: TGTGCCAGCACGGGAGAGTCCTACGAGCAGTACTTC. Combining the CDR3 with reference TRBV2 and TRBJ2-7 gives the whole variable domain EPEVTQTPSHQVTQMGQEVILRCVPISNHLYFYWYRQILGQKVEFLVSFYNNEISEKSEIFDDQFSVERPDGSNFTLKIRSTKLEDSAMYFCASTGESYEQYFGPGTRLTVT.

The J gene is TRBJ2-5, the V gene TRBV29-1; TRBD1 matches at 7 bases. This CDR3 contains 15 residues. V dropped 7 bases and J dropped 5; count of bases not matched to a gene: 16. CDR1 and CDR2 (germline): SQVTM, ANQGSEA. CDR3 residues: CSAKRGQLTGETQYF. Here the CDR3 DNA reads TGCAGCGCAAAAAGGGGACAGCTTACTGGGGAGACCCAGTACTTC.

The rearrangement uses TRBV4-1 and TRBJ1-3; the match to TRBD1 covers 9 bases. Germline V CDR1 and CDR2: MGHRA, YSYEKL. With V trimmed by 4 bases and J by 4 bases, 8 bases remained unmatched. This CDR3 comprises 16 residues. The CDR3: CASSLQQGAQGNTIYF. In DNA form, the CDR3 reads TGCGCCAGCAGCCTCCAACAGGGGGCGCAGGGAAACACCATATATTTT.

The chain combines TRBV18 with TRBJ2-3, with 8 bases fitting TRBD2. With 3 bases clipped from V and 5 bases from J, the junction kept 4 bases outside the gene matches. In germline, CDR1 is KGHSH, CDR2 LQKENI. This CDR3 has 14 amino acids. This CDR3 reads CASSPVLAEDTQYF. CDR3 sequence (DNA): TGTGCCAGCTCACCGGTACTAGCGGAAGATACGCAGTATTTT.

This clone was seen a handful of times. This rearrangement joins TRBV11-1 to TRBJ2-7; D may be TRBD1 (6 bases). CDR1 and CDR2 from the germline V gene are SGHAT and FQDESV (reference sequence). The V end was cut by 3 bases, the J end by 5 bases, with 20 bases between. The CDR3 runs 16 residues. The CDR3 sequence is CASSFLGTRGLDEQYF. CDR3 DNA: TGTGCCAGCAGCTTCCTTGGGACCAGGGGCTTAGACGAGCAGTACTTC.

CDR3 loop: CASSSTTGGFGNTEAFF. CDR3 DNA sequence: TGTGCCAGCAGTTCAACAACAGGGGGCTTTGGAAACACTGAAGCTTTCTTT. The chain has TRBV28 and TRBJ1-1, with 9 bases fitting TRBD1. Germline lookup yields CDR1 MDHEN and CDR2 SYDVKM. With V trimmed by 4 bases and J by 2 bases, 11 bases remained unmatched. CDR3 length equals 17 residues.

V is TRBV4-1 and J is TRBJ1-1; D not certain. CDR3 length equals 13 residues. V lost 0 bases and J 3 bases, leaving 5 bases between the germline ends. Germline loops: CDR1 MGHRA, CDR2 YSYEKL. CDR3 region: CASSQDVYTEAFF. CDR3 sequence (DNA): TGCGCCAGCAGCCAAGATGTATACACTGAAGCTTTCTTT.

V and J are TRBV9 and TRBJ1-1; D may be TRBD1 (5 bases). V lost 3 bases, J lost 5 bases, and 17 bases lay in between. Per germline, CDR1 SGDLS and CDR2 YYNGEE. The CDR3 consists of 15 residues. For the CDR3, the DNA is TGTGCCAGCAGCGCACCGGGGGGGGTCGATACTGAAGCTTTCTTT. Its protein product is CASSAPGGVDTEAFF. Using reference TRBV9 and TRBJ1-1 for the parts outside the CDR3, the full variable domain is DSGVTQTPKHLITATGQRVTLRCSPRSGDLSVYWYQQSLDQGLQFLIQYYNGEERAKGNILERFSAQQFPDLHSELNLSSLELGDSALYFCASSAPGGVDTEAFFGQGTRLTVV.

The rearrangement uses TRBV30 and TRBJ1-5, with 7 positions matching TRBD1. The CDR3 loop spans 14 amino acids. The J segment lost 4 bases and the V segment lost 3 bases, leaving 6 bases of the junction unmatched. Germline CDR1 reads GTSNPN; CDR2 reads SVGIG (reference sequence). The CDR3 DNA follows: TGTGCCTGGAGCCAAGGGACAGTTAATCAGCCCCAGCATTTT. As protein: CAWSQGTVNQPQHF.

V gene TRBV29-1 combines with J gene TRBJ1-2; D gene uncertain. Germline V CDR1 and CDR2: SQVTM, ANQGSEA. Trimming removed 5 bases from V and 8 bases from J, with 21 bases in between. The CDR3 loop spans 14 amino acids. CDR3 DNA: TGCAGCGTTCTCATTGAGTTGCGGGGAGGAGGCTACACCTTC. Amino acids: CSVLIELRGGGYTF.

V gene TRBV7-9 combines with J gene TRBJ1-2, with D tentatively TRBD1 (5 bases). V was clipped by 1 base and J by 1 base, with 16 bases between them. The CDR3 spans 17 residues. The V gene's germline CDR1 is SEHNR and CDR2 FQNEAQ (reference sequence). This CDR3 is CASSLVAGPFGNYGYTF. DNA of the CDR3: TGTGCCAGCAGCTTAGTGGCAGGGCCGTTTGGTAACTATGGCTACACCTTC.

The V call is TRBV15, the J call TRBJ1-3, with 9 bases identical to TRBD1. The germline V gene encodes CDR1 LNHNV and CDR2 YYDKDF (reference sequence). Trimming removed 1 base from V and 4 bases from J; junction bases left unmatched: 5. The CDR3 is made up of 16 amino acids. This CDR3 is CATSRGDREGGNTIYF. The CDR3 DNA reads as TGTGCCACCAGCAGAGGGGACAGGGAGGGCGGAAACACCATATATTTT.

The rearrangement links TRBV27 to TRBJ2-7; D call uncertain. The CDR3 totals 15 residues. Trimming removed 3 bases at V and 2 bases at J, with 14 bases between. Germline V lookup: CDR1 MNHEY, CDR2 SMNVEV (reference sequence). The CDR3 sequence: CASSFTAIPTYEQYF. The CDR3 coding sequence is TGTGCCAGCAGTTTTACAGCTATACCTACCTACGAGCAGTACTTC.

This clone was observed a single time. The V and J genes are TRBV4-2 and TRBJ1-1; D is perhaps TRBD1 (5 bases). The CDR3 is 15 amino acids. V gave up 4 bases and J gave up 1 base, with 13 bases separating them. From germline, CDR1 is LGHNA and CDR2 YNFKEQ. The CDR3 here is CASSPSDSRNTEAFF. CDR3 DNA sequence: TGTGCCAGCAGCCCCTCCGACAGTAGGAACACTGAAGCTTTCTTT.